This is a list of T cell receptor beta chains from one sample in a study of radiation and T cells in renal cell carcinoma. Assay: immunoSEQ multiplex PCR; the TCRdb copy retains only in-frame clones and omits some. The table includes around 75,000 clones, 82% detected once. The sequencing used blood, collected from a patient whose treatment included radiotherapy and nephrectomy. The receptor source for this set is a man aged 55 to 70 with renal cell carcinoma. The CDR3 runs from the conserved cysteine through the conserved F or W. The D gene is left open where the match is weak. Some rows mark clone size as missing; the rest say once, few, many or name a class of expanded clone.

size,J,D,V,DNA,CDR3
once,TRBJ1-2,TRBD1,TRBV6-1,TGTGCCAGCAGTGATCGGACAGGCAACTATGGCTACACCTTC,CASSDRTGNYGYTF
NA,TRBJ1-4,TRBD1,TRBV5-1,TGCGCCAGCAGCTTGGAGCCGGGACAGCATGAAAAACTGTTTTTT,CASSLEPGQHEKLFF
NA,TRBJ2-6,NA,TRBV28,TGTGCCAGCAGTTCCCCCGTTTCTGGGGCCAACGTCCTGACTTTC,CASSSPVSGANVLTF
NA,TRBJ2-7,NA,TRBV14,TGTGCCAGCAGCCAAAACTGGCTGAGAACCTACGAGCAGTACTTC,CASSQNWLRTYEQYF
NA,TRBJ1-1,NA,TRBV25-1,TGTGCCAGCACCTACCCCACTGAAGCTTTCTTT,CASTYPTEAFF
NA,TRBJ2-1,TRBD2,TRBV10-1,TGCGCCAGCAGAACATCTCCGAGACTAGCGGGAGGGCCCTTCTGGAAGAGGAACAATGAGCAGTTCTTC,CASRTSPRLAGGPFWKRNNEQFF
few,TRBJ1-3,NA,TRBV4-2,TGTGCCAGCAGCCAACCGGGGGCAGAAGACACCATATATTTT,CASSQPGAEDTIYF
NA,TRBJ2-7,TRBD2,TRBV4-2,TGTGCCAGCAGCCTTTCACCCGGACTAGCGGGAGGCGAGCAGTACTTC,CASSLSPGLAGGEQYF
NA,TRBJ1-5,NA,TRBV19,TGTGCCAGTACGCCCGGGGGTGACAATCAGCCCCAGCATTTT,CASTPGGDNQPQHF
NA,TRBJ1-5,NA,TRBV7-3,TGTGCCAGCAGCTTACACCGCAATCAGCCCCAGCATTTT,CASSLHRNQPQHF
NA,TRBJ1-5,TRBD1,TRBV5-1,TGCGCCAGCAGCCCAGGGGGGGGATTTAGCAATCAGCCCCAGCATTTT,CASSPGGGFSNQPQHF